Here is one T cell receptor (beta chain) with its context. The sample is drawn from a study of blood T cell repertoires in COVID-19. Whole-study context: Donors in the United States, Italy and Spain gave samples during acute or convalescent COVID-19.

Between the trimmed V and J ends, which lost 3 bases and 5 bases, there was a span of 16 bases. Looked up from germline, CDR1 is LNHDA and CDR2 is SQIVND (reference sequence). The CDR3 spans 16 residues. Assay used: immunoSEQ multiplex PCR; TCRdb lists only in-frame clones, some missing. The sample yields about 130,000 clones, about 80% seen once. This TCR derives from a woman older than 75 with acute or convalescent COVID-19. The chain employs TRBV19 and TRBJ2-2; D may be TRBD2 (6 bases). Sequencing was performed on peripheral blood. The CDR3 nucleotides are TGTGCCAGTAGTATCTCGAAACTAGCTGGTACCGGGGAGCTGTTTTTT. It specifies CASSISKLAGTGELFF.